These 8 T cell receptor beta chains were sequenced from one sample in a study of radiation and T cells in renal cell carcinoma. The time point: blood 4 weeks post-SBRT, at nephrectomy. The treatment: 15 Gy SBRT to primary tumor, nephrectomy 4 weeks later. Profiled with immunoSEQ multiplex PCR; TCRdb holds only in-frame clones, not every one. Counted here are roughly 90,000 clones, 70% to 90% occurring once; the ten biggest clones make up around 9.4%. Sequencing was performed on blood, taken from a patient whose treatment included radiotherapy and nephrectomy. All receptors derive from a man in his fifties or sixties with renal cell carcinoma.

The rearrangement links TRBV29-1 to TRBJ2-2, with D hard to call. Trimming removed 5 bases at V and 5 bases at J, with 6 bases between. The germline V gene has CDR1 SQVTM and CDR2 ANQGSEA. The CDR3 has 11 amino acids. CDR3 protein: CSVRVTGELFF. In DNA form, the CDR3 reads TGCAGCGTTCGCGTTACCGGGGAGCTGTTTTTT.

This clone was found a few times. The J gene is TRBJ1-1, the V gene TRBV19; 7 nucleotides line up with TRBD1. Germline V gene lookup returns CDR1 LNHDA and CDR2 SQIVND (reference sequence). V lost 6 bases to trimming and J lost 10 bases; unmatched junction nucleotides: 14. CDR3 length: 14 residues. CDR3 in DNA: TGTGCCAGTAGCACAGGCCGGGCCCAGGGGGTAGCTTTCTTT. Its translation: CASSTGRAQGVAFF.

The rearrangement joins TRBV5-1 to TRBJ2-1; possible D gene TRBD2, 5 bases. CDR1 and CDR2 (germline): SGHRS, YFSETQ. This CDR3 is built from 14 residues. V gave up 2 bases and J gave up 7 bases, with 13 bases separating them. The CDR3 nucleotides read TGCGCCAGCAGCTTAGATACGGGATTTAATGAGCAGTTCTTC. This codes for CASSLDTGFNEQFF.

The chain combines TRBV5-1 with TRBJ1-1; D uncertain. CDR1 is SGHRS, CDR2 YFSETQ, per germline. The germline V and J ends were trimmed by 4 bases and 3 bases, with 16 bases remaining between them. This CDR3 has 15 amino acids. DNA of the CDR3: TGCGCCAGCAGCCTATCCGTGGTTGGGTACACTGAAGCTTTCTTT. It codes for CASSLSVVGYTEAFF.

The chain employs TRBV7-2 and TRBJ2-7, with a weak D call TRBD2 (5 bases). Germline V CDR1 and CDR2: SGHTA, FQGNSA. The length of the CDR3 is 14 residues. Trimming shortened V by 4 bases and J by 5 bases, and 15 bases separated the two germline ends. CDR3 amino acids: CASSWIARVDEQYF. The CDR3 DNA follows: TGTGCCAGCAGCTGGATAGCGCGGGTTGACGAGCAGTACTTC.

The gene calls are TRBV13 and TRBJ2-3; 8 bases are a match to TRBD1. The germline gives CDR1 PRHDT, CDR2 FYEKMQ (reference sequence). V was clipped by 4 bases and J by 5 bases; unmatched bases: 23. This CDR3 region has 20 residues. CDR3: CASSSFLDRGTGTRLDTQYF. In nucleotides, the CDR3 is TGTGCCAGCAGCTCCTTCCTAGACAGGGGAACCGGGACTCGCCTAGATACGCAGTATTTT.

This sequence joins TRBV2 and TRBJ2-1; TRBD1 aligns across 7 bases. Germline lookup yields CDR1 SNHLY and CDR2 FYNNEI. This CDR3 comprises 14 residues. V gave up 9 bases and J gave up 5 bases; unmatched junction bases: 10. CDR3 coding DNA: TGTGCCAGACAGAGGGGGCCAGGTGACAATGAGCAGTTCTTC. Translation gives CARQRGPGDNEQFF.

The chain carries TRBV19 and TRBJ1-2, with D tentatively TRBD1 (5 bases). V was cut by 5 bases and J by 7 bases, with 20 bases left in between. CDR3 length equals 15 residues. Looked up from germline, CDR1 is LNHDA and CDR2 is SQIVND (reference sequence). CDR3 DNA sequence: TGTGCCAGTAGTCTGGGGGTGGAGGCCTTGGGTGGCTACACCTTC. Its protein product is CASSLGVEALGGYTF.